Listed below are T cell receptor beta chains from one sample, sequenced in a study of blood T cell repertoires in COVID-19. Libraries were prepared by immunoSEQ multiplex PCR; TCRdb keeps only in-frame clonotypes and omits some of them. Among 35,000 to 45,000 clones, 79% were seen once, and the ten largest hold approximately 20%. Sequencing was done on a sample of peripheral blood. Source of these receptors: a man aged 65 to 79 with acute or convalescent COVID-19. Both conserved end residues are part of each CDR3. The D gene is left open where the match is weak. The size entry is marked missing in some rows and otherwise reads once, few, many or a size class.

j_call clone_size d_call v_call cdr3_nt cdr3_aa
TRBJ1-4 NA TRBD1 TRBV3-1/TRBV3-2 TGTGCCAGCAGCCAAGACCAAGGAACGGGACAGGGAAAACTGTTTTTT CASSQDQGTGQGKLFF
TRBJ2-6 few NA TRBV7-9 TGTGCCAGCGGGGAGGGGGCCAACGTCCTGACTTTC CASGEGANVLTF
TRBJ1-1 NA TRBD1 TRBV29-1 TGCAGCGTGGTGGGGACAGGGGGGACTGAAGCTTTCTTT CSVVGTGGTEAFF
TRBJ1-1 NA NA TRBV27 TGTGCCAGCAGACGGATACAGGGGAACACTGAAGCTTTCTTT CASRRIQGNTEAFF
TRBJ1-2 NA TRBD1 TRBV18 TGTGCCAGCTCACCACCGGGACAGGGGGCCGGGGGCTACACCTTC CASSPPGQGAGGYTF
TRBJ2-3 NA NA TRBV21-1 TGTGCCAGCAGCAAAGGACTAACCGCTGGCACAGATACGCAGTATTTT CASSKGLTAGTDTQYF
TRBJ2-1 NA TRBD2 TRBV27 TGTGCCAGCAGTTCCGCTCTAGCGGAGATATACAATGAGCAGTTCTTC CASSSALAEIYNEQFF
TRBJ1-6 few TRBD1 TRBV7-2 TGTGCCAGCGGAGGGGACAGGGATAATTCACCCCTCCACTTT CASGGDRDNSPLHF
TRBJ2-3 NA TRBD1 TRBV7-9 TGTGCCAGCAGCTTCTCCTTAGGGGGCTTGCCAGATACGCAGTATTTT CASSFSLGGLPDTQYF
TRBJ2-3 NA TRBD2 TRBV6-2/TRBV6-3 TGTGCCAGCAGTTACGGTCCGGGGCTAGCGGGAGTAGTAACAGATACGCAGTATTTT CASSYGPGLAGVVTDTQYF
TRBJ1-2 few NA TRBV7-2 TGTGCCAGCAGCTTAGCCCCCCGAGGCTATGGCTACACCTTC CASSLAPRGYGYTF